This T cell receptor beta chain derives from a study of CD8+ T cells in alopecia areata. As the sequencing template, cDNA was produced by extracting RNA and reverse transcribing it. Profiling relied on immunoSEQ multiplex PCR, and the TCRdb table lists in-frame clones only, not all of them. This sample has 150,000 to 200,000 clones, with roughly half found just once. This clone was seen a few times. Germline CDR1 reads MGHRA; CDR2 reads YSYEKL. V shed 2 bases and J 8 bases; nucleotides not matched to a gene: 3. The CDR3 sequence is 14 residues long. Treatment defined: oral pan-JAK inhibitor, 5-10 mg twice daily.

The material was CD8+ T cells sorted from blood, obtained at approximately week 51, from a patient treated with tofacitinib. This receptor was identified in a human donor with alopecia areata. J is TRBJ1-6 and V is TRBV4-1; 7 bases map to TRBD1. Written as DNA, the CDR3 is TGCGCCAGCAGCCAAACTCAGGGGGATTCACCCCTCCACTTT. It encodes CASSQTQGDSPLHF.